The following is a T cell receptor (beta chain) sequence with its context. Between the trimmed V and J ends, which lost 10 bases and 2 bases, there was a span of 9 bases. This CDR3 has 12 amino acids. Germline-derived CDR1 and CDR2 are MDHEN and SYDVKM. These data are taken from a study of shared clonotypes between healthy human individuals. Sequencing used immunoSEQ multiplex PCR; TCRdb keeps in-frame clones, though not all of them. The sample has 2.3 million or so clones; 85% to 95% are singletons. The specimen sequenced was naive CD4+ T cells from PBMCs. As for subset: CD45RA+ positively selected. This TCR was recovered from a man younger than 35 in good health. Some clones in this sample may be carry-over from other donors' samples. This chain connects TRBV28 to TRBJ1-3, with D possibly being TRBD1 (5 bases). The CDR3 reads CATDSAGNTIYF. The CDR3 bases are TGTGCCACCGACAGTGCTGGAAACACCATATATTTT.